This T cell receptor beta chain was obtained from a study of blood T cell repertoires in COVID-19. Study-wide background: COVID-19 samples, acute and convalescent, were from the United States, Italy and Spain.

Method: immunoSEQ multiplex PCR; TCRdb's copy keeps in-frame clones and lacks some. Of hundreds of thousands of clones listed, just over 85% were seen once; the top ten hold over 4.5%. The V gene's germline CDR1 is DFQATT and CDR2 SNEGSKA (reference sequence). V lost 1 base and J lost 7, with 4 bases in between. CDR3 length: 11 amino acids. The specimen sequenced was peripheral blood. This TCR came from a man at least 80 years old with acute or convalescent COVID-19. The rearrangement joins TRBV20-1 to TRBJ2-2; D is unclear. CDR3 DNA: TGCAGTGCTAGAGGAGGCGGGGAGCTGTTTTTT. Amino acids: CSARGGGELFF.